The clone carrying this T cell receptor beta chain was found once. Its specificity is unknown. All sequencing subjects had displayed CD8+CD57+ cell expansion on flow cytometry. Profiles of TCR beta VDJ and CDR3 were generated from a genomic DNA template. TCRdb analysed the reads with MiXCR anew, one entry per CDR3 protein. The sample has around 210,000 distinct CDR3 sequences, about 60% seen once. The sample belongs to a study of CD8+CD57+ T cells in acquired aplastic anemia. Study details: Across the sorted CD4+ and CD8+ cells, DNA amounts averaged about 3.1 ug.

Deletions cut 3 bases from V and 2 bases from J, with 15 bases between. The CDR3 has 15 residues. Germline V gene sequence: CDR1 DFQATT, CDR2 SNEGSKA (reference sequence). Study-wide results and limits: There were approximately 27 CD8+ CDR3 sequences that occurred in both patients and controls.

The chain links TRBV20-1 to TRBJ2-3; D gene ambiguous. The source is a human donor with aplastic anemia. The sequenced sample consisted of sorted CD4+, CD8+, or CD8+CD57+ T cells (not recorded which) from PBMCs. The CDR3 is CSASESSIHTDTQYF. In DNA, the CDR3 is TGCAGTGCTAGTGAATCCTCGATTCACACAGATACGCAGTATTTT.